Listed here are 25 T cell receptor beta chains from one sample, sequenced in a study of blood T cell repertoires in COVID-19. The protocol was immunoSEQ multiplex PCR, while the TCRdb copy is restricted to in-frame clones and leaves out a portion. This sample has roughly 34,000 clones, with 88% found just once. Sequencing used peripheral blood. The source of these receptors is a woman of 80 years or more with active or convalescent COVID-19.

The chain links TRBV19 to TRBJ1-6; TRBD1 matches 8 bases. The CDR3 length is 15 residues. Germline V lookup: CDR1 LNHDA, CDR2 SQIVND (reference sequence). Trimming took 7 bases from V and 6 from J; bases not matched to a gene: 8. CDR3: CASIRGDRGNSPLHF. The CDR3 nucleotides read TGTGCCAGTATACGTGGCGACAGGGGTAATTCACCCCTCCACTTT.

The J gene is TRBJ2-5, the V gene TRBV2, with 7 positions matching TRBD2. The V gene end was trimmed by 3 bases and the J gene end by 7 bases; junction bases not matched to a gene: 5. Germline assignment: CDR1 SNHLY and CDR2 FYNNEI. The CDR3 sequence is 13 residues long. CDR3 sequence (DNA): TGTGCCAGCAGTGACGAAGGCGGGGGGACCCAGTACTTC. Amino acids: CASSDEGGGTQYF.

The chain is built from TRBV24-1 and TRBJ1-4; 11 bases align to TRBD1. CDR1 is KGHDR, CDR2 SFDVKD, per germline. V lost 4 bases to trimming and J lost 7 bases; unmatched junction nucleotides: 10. The CDR3 sequence is 17 residues long. The chain's CDR3 is CATSDEDRGPNPEKLFF. DNA of the CDR3: TGTGCCACCAGTGACGAGGACAGGGGGCCGAATCCTGAAAAACTGTTTTTT.

V and J are TRBV29-1 and TRBJ2-7; a weak D match, TRBD1 (6 bases). CDR1 and CDR2 from the germline V gene are SQVTM and ANQGSEA. The CDR3 is 12 residues long. With 3 bases removed from V and 7 bases from J, the gap between germline ends came to 13 bases. The CDR3 DNA reads TGCAGCGTTGATACAGGGTTACGGGAGCAGTACTTC. This codes for CSVDTGLREQYF.

The chain has TRBV6-5 and TRBJ2-5; 8 nucleotides agree with TRBD2. Germline V lookup: CDR1 MNHEY, CDR2 SVGAGI. Germline trimming cut 7 bases from V and 4 bases from J; bases unmatched to any gene: 11. The CDR3 runs 15 residues. The CDR3 spells CASMSGGLGLETQYF. CDR3 sequence (DNA): TGTGCCAGCATGTCGGGGGGGCTGGGGCTAGAGACCCAGTACTTC.

The J gene is TRBJ1-1, the V gene TRBV5-6, with 9 bases lining up with TRBD1. The trim removed 2 bases at V and 7 bases at J, leaving 9 bases unmatched. CDR1 is SGHDT, CDR2 YYEEEE, per germline. The CDR3 consists of 15 residues. The CDR3 is CASSFRGTGFVEAFF. CDR3 bases: TGTGCCAGCAGCTTTAGGGGGACAGGGTTTGTTGAAGCTTTCTTT.

The rearrangement joins TRBV5-1 to TRBJ1-2, with TRBD1 identical over 9 bases. The CDR3 is made up of 16 amino acids. The germline CDR1 and CDR2 sequences are SGHRS and YFSETQ. The V and J ends lost 4 bases and 5 bases, in that order; junction bases with no gene match: 12. The DNA of the CDR3 is TGCGCCAGCAGCCTCTCTCCGGGACAGGGTGATTATGGCTACACCTTC. It yields the protein CASSLSPGQGDYGYTF.

The chain is built from TRBV11-2 and TRBJ1-2; tentative D call: TRBD1 (6 bases). The CDR3 is 14 amino acids. The V end lost 4 bases, the J end lost 2 bases, and 11 bases lay between the germline ends. Germline V gene data show CDR1 as SGHAT and CDR2 as FQNNGV. The CDR3 here is CASSSPTGNYGYTF. The CDR3 DNA is TGTGCCAGCAGCTCACCCACAGGGAACTATGGCTACACCTTC.

This chain connects TRBV5-1 to TRBJ2-1; TRBD2 matches 7 bases. There are 16 residues in the CDR3. The J segment lost 4 bases and the V segment lost 4 bases, leaving 11 bases of the junction unmatched. In germline, CDR1 is SGHRS, CDR2 YFSETQ. This CDR3 reads CASSSAGSGAYNEQFF. Here the CDR3 DNA reads TGCGCCAGCAGCAGCGCGGGGAGCGGGGCTTACAATGAGCAGTTCTTC.

The J gene is TRBJ2-7, the V gene TRBV5-5; TRBD2 agrees at 16 bases. Germline V lookup: CDR1 SGHKS, CDR2 YYEKEE (reference sequence). The J segment lost 6 bases and the V segment lost 4 bases, leaving 16 bases of the junction unmatched. This CDR3 is built from 19 residues. Here the CDR3 reads CASSNHPLGTSGGAGEQYF. As DNA, the CDR3 is TGTGCCAGCAGCAATCACCCTCTCGGGACTAGCGGGGGGGCCGGCGAGCAGTACTTC. Full variable domain (missing parts from reference TRBV5-5 and TRBJ2-7): DAGVTQSPTHLIKTRGQQVTLRCSPISGHKSVSWYQQVLGQGPQFIFQYYEKEERGRGNFPDRFSARQFPNYSSELNVNALLLGDSALYLCASSNHPLGTSGGAGEQYFGPGTRLTVT.

This rearrangement joins TRBV7-9 to TRBJ2-2; 11 bases match TRBD2. This CDR3 has 16 amino acids. The germline V gene has CDR1 SEHNR and CDR2 FQNEAQ (reference sequence). The ends lost 4 bases at V and 6 bases at J; junction bases unmatched: 7. This chain's CDR3 is CASSSLSGGAAGELFF. Here the CDR3 DNA reads TGTGCCAGCAGCTCCCTTAGCGGGGGGGCAGCCGGGGAGCTGTTTTTT.

This chain connects TRBV15 to TRBJ2-5; 7 bases align to TRBD2. After removal of 9 bases from V and 3 bases from J, the junction contained 10 bases not matched to a gene. The CDR3 loop spans 14 amino acids. Germline CDR1 and CDR2: LNHNV and YYDKDF (reference sequence). CDR3 nucleotide sequence: TGTGCCACGGACGAGCGGGGCCCCGAAGAGACCCAGTACTTC. Translation: CATDERGPEETQYF.

This clone turned up a few times. This chain uses TRBV15 with TRBJ1-4; D might be TRBD1 (5 bases). This CDR3 is built from 13 residues. Germline V gives CDR1 LNHNV, CDR2 YYDKDF (reference sequence). Trimming left V 0 bases short and J 11 bases short, with 10 bases between. The DNA of the CDR3 is TGTGCCACCAGCAGAGATTCAGGGATTAAACTGTTTTTT. As protein: CATSRDSGIKLFF.

This rearrangement joins TRBV7-2 to TRBJ1-2; the D gene is possibly TRBD1 (6 bases). Trimming took off 0 bases at V and 7 bases at J, with 12 bases between the two ends. This CDR3 region has 14 residues. The germline CDR1 and CDR2 sequences are SGHTA and FQGNSA. The CDR3 nucleotides are TGTGCCAGCAGCTTAGCCCAGGGGCAGGTTGGCTACACCTTC. Translated: CASSLAQGQVGYTF. Based on the CDR3 plus reference TRBV7-2 and TRBJ1-2, the full variable domain is GAGVSQSPSNKVTEKGKDVELRCDPISGHTALYWYRQSLGQGLEFLIYFQGNSAPDKSGLPSDRFSAERTGGSVSTLTIQRTQQEDSAVYLCASSLAQGQVGYTFGSGTRLTVV.

This chain links TRBV2 with TRBJ2-5; the match to TRBD2 covers 7 bases. The CDR3 has 15 amino acids. CDR1 is SNHLY and CDR2 is FYNNEI in the germline V gene. V trimming: 5 bases; J trimming: 2 bases; junction bases outside the gene matches: 8. The CDR3 sequence: CASSPWTRHQETQYF. The CDR3 nucleotides read TGTGCCAGCAGTCCTTGGACTAGACATCAAGAGACCCAGTACTTC.

V and J are TRBV24-1 and TRBJ2-3; TRBD2 aligns across 9 bases. Looked up from germline, CDR1 is KGHDR and CDR2 is SFDVKD. The V segment lost 4 bases and the J segment 6 bases; nucleotides outside the gene matches: 10. This CDR3 contains 16 residues. CDR3 sequence reads: CATSDNSGGREDTQYF. Written as DNA, the CDR3 is TGTGCCACCAGTGACAATAGCGGGGGCCGGGAGGATACGCAGTATTTT.

CDR3 residues: CASSLRGANRNTIYF. The CDR3 nucleotides read TGTGCCAGCAGTTTACGGGGAGCAAACCGAAACACCATATATTTT. The chain combines TRBV27 with TRBJ1-3; D ambiguous. Germline V gives CDR1 MNHEY, CDR2 SMNVEV (reference sequence). CDR3 length: 15 residues. V lost 2 bases to trimming and J lost 5 bases, with 13 bases between them.

CDR3 bases: TGTGCCAGCAGTCCGGACAGTAATAGCAATCAGCCCCAGCATTTT. Protein sequence: CASSPDSNSNQPQHF. V usage is TRBV2 and J usage is TRBJ1-5; weak D call: TRBD1 (6 bases). V lost 5 bases and J lost 0, with 11 bases in between. The germline gives CDR1 SNHLY, CDR2 FYNNEI. The CDR3 has 15 amino acids.

This sequence joins TRBV11-2 and TRBJ1-2; 7 nucleotides agree with TRBD1. The V gene's germline CDR1 is SGHAT and CDR2 FQNNGV. The length of the CDR3 is 14 residues. V shed 1 base and J 5 bases; nucleotides not matched to a gene: 4. The CDR3 DNA sequence: TGTGCCAGCAGCTTAGGTGGACAGGCTTATGGCTACACCTTC. As protein: CASSLGGQAYGYTF.

The table lists this clone with a count of one. The J gene is TRBJ1-2, the V gene TRBV6-5; D perhaps matches TRBD1 (5 bases). CDR1 MNHEY and CDR2 SVGAGI come from the germline V gene. The CDR3 is 14 amino acids. V was clipped by 6 bases and J by 5 bases, with 16 bases between them. As DNA, the CDR3 is TGTGCCAGCAGGCTAGGGGCAGACCAATATGGCTACACCTTC. This codes for CASRLGADQYGYTF.

This clone came up a few times. This chain joins TRBV3-1 (or the pseudogene TRBV3-2) and TRBJ1-5; D is undetermined. V lost 1 base and J 0 bases, leaving 7 bases between the germline ends. The germline V gene encodes CDR1 LGHDT and CDR2 YNNKEL (reference sequence). This CDR3 has 15 residues. The CDR3: CASSQVRDSNQPQHF. The CDR3 nucleotides are TGTGCCAGCAGCCAAGTCCGGGATAGCAATCAGCCCCAGCATTTT.

The V and J genes are TRBV2 and TRBJ1-1, with D tentatively TRBD1 (6 bases). The CDR3 contains 12 residues. V was trimmed by 7 bases and J by 5 bases, leaving 11 bases between them. Germline values: CDR1 SNHLY, CDR2 FYNNEI. The CDR3 nucleotides read TGTGCCAGCACAGGGGTTAGGACTGAAGCTTTCTTT. This gives the protein CASTGVRTEAFF.

CDR3 DNA: TGTGCCAGCAGCCAAGTGAACAGGGGGCGGAACTATGGCTACACCTTC. This translates into CASSQVNRGRNYGYTF. The V gene is TRBV14, the J gene TRBJ1-2; TRBD1 matches at 9 bases. Germline-derived CDR1 and CDR2 are SGHDN and FVKESK. J was trimmed by 2 bases and V by 1 base; bases with no gene match: 5. The CDR3 runs 16 residues.

The DNA for the CDR3 is TGCGCCAGCAGCTGGTCGGGTAGGGGGAACACTGAAGCTTTCTTT. Its protein product is CASSWSGRGNTEAFF. The chain links TRBV5-1 to TRBJ1-1, with TRBD1 as a possible D gene (5 bases). This CDR3 region has 15 residues. The germline CDR1 and CDR2 sequences are SGHRS and YFSETQ. Trimming removed 3 bases at V and 1 base at J, with 13 bases between.

This clone was seen only once. The chain is built from TRBV10-3 and TRBJ2-5; tentatively, D is TRBD2 (7 bases). V gave up 2 bases and J gave up 2 bases, with 9 bases separating them. The germline gives CDR1 ENHRY, CDR2 SYGVKD. The CDR3 covers 14 residues. The CDR3 DNA reads as TGTGCCATCAGTGAGGGGAGGGGGCAAGAGACCCAGTACTTC. Amino acid sequence: CAISEGRGQETQYF.